What follows describes a single T cell receptor (beta chain). What it binds is unknown. The sample comes from a study of T cell responses to AZD1222 COVID-19 vaccine. Study observations and caveats: Nearly half of unique spike-specific TCRs reportedly avoided B.1.351 and B.1.1.7 mutated regions.

CDR1 KGHDR and CDR2 SFDVKD come from the germline V gene. The CDR3 loop spans 14 amino acids. V dropped 5 bases and J dropped 3; count of bases not matched to a gene: 5. Repertoires were generated with immunoSEQ multiplex PCR, while TCRdb's copy carries only in-frame clones and drops some. The sample includes 150,000 or so clones, around 93% of them seen just once. This sequence originates from an adult in good health. V is TRBV24-1 and J is TRBJ2-5; TRBD1 aligns across 7 bases. The sample here was peripheral blood, taken on day 0 of AZD1222 vaccination. The CDR3 spells CATSGRGQKETQYF. The CDR3, as DNA: TGTGCCACCAGTGGACGGGGACAGAAAGAGACCCAGTACTTC.